These T cell receptor beta chains were read from a single sample in a study of T cells in localized non-small cell lung cancer. The protocol was immunoSEQ multiplex PCR, while the TCRdb copy is restricted to in-frame clones and leaves out a portion. There are about 6,300 clones in the sample; roughly 41% occur only once, and roughly a tenth lies in the top ten. The sequencing used lung tumor tissue, collected before any cancer treatment. The receptor source for this set is a woman between 35 and 70 years old with stage II squamous cell lung carcinoma. CDR3s include the opening cysteine and the closing phenylalanine or tryptophan. The order of the fields is D gene, clone size, V gene, J gene, CDR3 protein, CDR3 DNA. D genes are given only for firm matches. The size entry is marked missing in some rows and otherwise reads once, few, many or a size class.

>.|.|TRBV28|TRBJ2-2
CASSLISNTGELFF
TGTGCCAGCAGTTTAATCTCAAACACCGGGGAGCTGTTTTTT
>.|few|TRBV9|TRBJ2-7
CASSEQDYYEQYF
TGTGCCAGCAGTGAACAGGACTACTACGAGCAGTACTTC
>.|.|TRBV6-8|TRBJ2-4
CASTNGGSKNIQYF
TGTGCCAGCACCAACGGGGGTTCCAAAAACATTCAGTACTTC
>.|.|TRBV11-3|TRBJ1-1
CASSLVQDRGEAFF
TGTGCCAGCAGCTTGGTACAGGACAGAGGGGAAGCTTTCTTT
>.|.|TRBV19|TRBJ1-1
CASRVQTEAFF
TGTGCCAGTAGGGTACAGACTGAAGCTTTCTTT
>TRBD2|few|TRBV19|TRBJ2-2
CASSTGQGGGITGELFF
TGTGCCAGTAGTACCGGCCAGGGCGGGGGAATCACCGGGGAGCTGTTTTTT
>TRBD2|few|TRBV11-3|TRBJ2-1
CASSQGSGGADEQFF
TGTGCCAGCAGCCAGGGTAGCGGGGGGGCAGATGAGCAGTTCTTC
>TRBD1|.|TRBV9|TRBJ1-2
CASSRTGGANYGYTF
TGTGCCAGCAGCCGGACAGGCGGAGCTAACTATGGCTACACCTTC
>.|.|TRBV6-8|TRBJ1-6
CASSSPGERSPLHF
TGTGCCAGCAGTTCGCCCGGGGAACGTTCACCCCTCCACTTT
>TRBD1|.|TRBV29-1|TRBJ2-7
CSVRQGAYEQYF
TGCAGCGTCCGACAGGGTGCCTACGAGCAGTACTTC
>TRBD1|few|TRBV5-1|TRBJ1-1
CASSRVLGQGRTEAFF
TGCGCCAGCAGCCGGGTCCTGGGACAGGGACGAACTGAAGCTTTCTTT
>TRBD2|.|TRBV28|TRBJ2-1
CASNIPGLANEQFF
TGTGCCAGCAATATCCCGGGACTAGCTAATGAGCAGTTCTTC
>.|few|TRBV29-1|TRBJ2-2
CSATPMVGGQELFF
TGCAGCGCCACTCCAATGGTGGGAGGTCAGGAGCTGTTTTTT
>TRBD2|.|TRBV6-8|TRBJ2-3
CASSPSGRGTDTQYF
TGTGCCAGCAGCCCCAGCGGGAGGGGAACAGATACGCAGTATTTT
>.|few|TRBV30|TRBJ1-5
CAWSNGQPQHF
TGTGCCTGGAGTAATGGTCAGCCCCAGCATTTT
>.|.|TRBV10-2|TRBJ2-3
CASSPSQRDTQYF
TGCGCCAGCAGTCCGAGCCAGCGAGATACGCAGTATTTT
>.|few|TRBV18|TRBJ1-1
CASSPDGSEAFF
TGTGCCAGCTCACCAGATGGGTCTGAAGCTTTCTTT
>.|.|TRBV12-5|TRBJ2-7
CAPGEDHEQYF
TGTGCCCCCGGTGAGGACCACGAGCAGTACTTC
>TRBD1|few|TRBV10-2|TRBJ2-2
CASSEMTGALGGELFF
TGCGCCAGCAGTGAAATGACAGGGGCCCTAGGCGGGGAGCTGTTTTTT